This TCR beta chain was sequenced during a study of T cells in Graves' hyperthyroidism and ophthalmopathy. The TCR beta CDR3 regions underwent amplification using RNA transcripts as the source. The HTBI set primed first-round TCR CDR3 RT-PCR. TCRdb independently ran MiXCR on the multiplex PCR reads; one entry per CDR3 protein. The table records approximately 700,000 distinct CDR3 sequences, about 45% of them present only once. Reasons for excluding patients were uncontrolled infection, other autoimmune disease, pregnancy or lactation. 13 amino acids form the CDR3, both terminal residues included. CDR1 and CDR2 from the germline V gene are MNHNS and SASEGT. About this clonotype: No antigen is known for it. The CDR3 does not close with the conserved phenylalanine or tryptophan, likely indicating a read error. It is unclear where the CDR3 begins or ends on the DNA, so no DNA is shown, and the CDR3 is as TCRdb lists it.

Study-wide results and caveats: Blood shared most expanded thyroid clonotypes above 0.001.

What was sequenced was peripheral blood or thyroid tissue (not recorded which). The receptor was isolated from an adult man with Graves' disease, either hyperthyroidism or ophthalmopathy (not recorded which). The V call is TRBV6-1, the J call TRBJ1-1; no DNA check was done on the table's D call, TRBD1. CDR3: CASGSMGRGHCQS.